Sequencing of this TCR beta chain was carried out in a study of post-analysis software for immune sequencing data. Whole-study context: Relapsing-remitting, secondary progressive and progressive-relapsing forms made up the multiple sclerosis disease courses. Findings and caveats of the study: TRBV segments more frequent in patients than in controls numbered five and included TRBV5-6, TRBV5-1 and TRBV20-1. By F measure, strong co-clustering occurred among samples prepared in the same batch. Controls showed significantly higher normalized Chao1 diversity than did multiple sclerosis patients.

This clonotype appeared a few times. Its antigen remains unknown. Sequencing libraries made from TCR beta cDNA carried unique molecular identifiers. T cells, roughly 0.95 to 10 million of them, yielded some 540,000 cDNA molecules. One entry per CDR3 protein results from TCRdb running MiXCR on the PCR reads. The sample comprises 800,000 to 950,000 distinct CDR3 sequences, approximately 57% of which are singletons, and approximately 4.2% rests with the top ten. The V gene lost 5 bases and the J gene lost 2 bases, with 7 bases spanning the gap. Per germline, CDR1 DFQATT and CDR2 SNEGSKA (reference sequence). This CDR3 spans 12 amino acids.

The chain links TRBV20-1 to TRBJ1-5; no reliable D call. The clonotype was recovered from a girl between 5 and 17 years old with multiple sclerosis. Sample: blood. This chain's CDR3 is CSAQMGNQPQHF. For the CDR3, the DNA is TGCAGTGCTCAGATGGGCAATCAGCCCCAGCATTTT.